Ten or more counts support the clone carrying this T cell receptor (beta chain). Antigen: not known. The CDR3 length is 14 residues. Germline assignment: CDR1 MNHNS and CDR2 SASEGT. The ends lost 6 bases at V and 3 bases at J; junction bases unmatched: 4. These data originate in a study of T cells in Graves' hyperthyroidism and ophthalmopathy. The source material, RNA transcripts, was used to amplify TCR beta CDR3 regions. Using the HTBI primer set, a first-round RT-PCR was run on the TCR CDR3. In TCRdb, the multiplex PCR reads were re-called with MiXCR into one record per CDR3 protein. The sample yields fewer than 750,000 distinct CDR3 sequences, 40% to 55% seen once. Study results and limitations: Expanded thyroid clonotypes (above 0.001) were mostly also found in blood. By a 13 V-J model, ophthalmopathy was set apart from stable hyperthyroidism.

J is TRBJ1-4 and V is TRBV6-1, with 7 bases lining up with TRBD1. The TCR sequence derives from a woman between 18 and 29 years old with Graves' hyperthyroidism. Sequenced sample: peripheral blood or thyroid tissue (not recorded which). The CDR3 coding sequence is TGTGCCAGCAGAGTCACAGGGGCTAATGAAAAACTGTTTTTT. It specifies CASRVTGANEKLFF.